This T cell receptor beta chain was captured by sequencing in a study of PD-1 blockade in mismatch repair-deficient tumors. About the research overall: Patients had around 12 mismatch repair-deficient cancer types, all previously treated and progressing.

Findings and caveats of the study: Rapid post-treatment expansion, then contraction, generally preceding radiologic response, marked tumor-resident clones.

With regard to this clone: Its cognate antigen is unknown.

Profiled with immunoSEQ multiplex PCR; TCRdb holds only in-frame clones, not every one. In the table there are some 120,000 clones, 88% of which are singletons. Trimming took off 0 bases at V and 0 bases at J, with 6 bases between the two ends. The CDR3 has 15 residues. Germline assignment: CDR1 MNHNY and CDR2 SVGAGI (reference sequence). PCR or immunohistochemistry showed mismatch repair deficiency in every enrolled patient. TCR sequencing covered a few patients who responded to pembrolizumab. This chain links TRBV6-6 with TRBJ2-4; no clear D. Specimen: peripheral blood, collected 70 to 73 weeks after starting pembrolizumab. The receptor comes from an adult with mismatch repair-deficient cancer. CDR3 coding DNA: TGTGCCAGCAGTTACTCGAAAACAGCCAAAAACATTCAGTACTTC. Its translation: CASSYSKTAKNIQYF.